Listed below are T cell receptor beta chains from one sample, sequenced in a study of T cells in tumors after PD-1 blockade. TCRdb keeps only in-frame clones here, not all; method: immunoSEQ multiplex PCR. Among about 60,000 clones listed, around 72% were seen once. The material sequenced was PBMCs, taken after anti-PD-1 treatment. The receptors were gathered from a human donor with basal cell carcinoma. Each CDR3 is given with its conserved first and last residue.

j_call v_call cdr3_aa
TRBJ2-2 TRBV5-6 CASSLVGMWLAENTGELFF
TRBJ1-5 TRBV6-5 CASQTGGNQPQHF
TRBJ1-6 TRBV27 CASSFRTGLSPLHF
TRBJ2-1 TRBV12-3/TRBV12-4 CASSVGGDNEQFF
TRBJ2-7 TRBV5-1 CASSFDTGGYYEQYF
TRBJ1-1 TRBV6-1 CASSEAVLYNTEAFF
TRBJ1-6 TRBV5-4 CASSIDRAANSPLHF
TRBJ2-7 TRBV29-1 CSGTGTGYEQYF
TRBJ2-4 TRBV4-2 CASSTSQAGGPDIQYF
TRBJ2-7 TRBV3-1/TRBV3-2 CASSQTWTGEGEQYF
TRBJ2-5 TRBV12-3/TRBV12-4 CASSLGETQYF
TRBJ1-2 TRBV5-6 CASSFLAGPSNYGYTF
TRBJ1-5 TRBV19 CASSQRETYSNQPQHF
TRBJ1-2 TRBV3-1/TRBV3-2 CASSQGDRGTSYGYTF
TRBJ1-2 TRBV9 CASSPGTGGLDYGYTF
TRBJ2-2 TRBV2 CASSENSGTNTGELFF
TRBJ1-6 TRBV28 CASSLRPRTVGNSPLHF
TRBJ1-5 TRBV19 CASSIMRGGEPQHF
TRBJ2-1 TRBV29-1 CSVEAGGSSYNEQFF
TRBJ1-2 TRBV19 CASSMDRPGSSRYTF
TRBJ2-2 TRBV5-4 CASSSSGGNTGELFF
TRBJ2-1 TRBV19 CASSIDGGATYNEQFF